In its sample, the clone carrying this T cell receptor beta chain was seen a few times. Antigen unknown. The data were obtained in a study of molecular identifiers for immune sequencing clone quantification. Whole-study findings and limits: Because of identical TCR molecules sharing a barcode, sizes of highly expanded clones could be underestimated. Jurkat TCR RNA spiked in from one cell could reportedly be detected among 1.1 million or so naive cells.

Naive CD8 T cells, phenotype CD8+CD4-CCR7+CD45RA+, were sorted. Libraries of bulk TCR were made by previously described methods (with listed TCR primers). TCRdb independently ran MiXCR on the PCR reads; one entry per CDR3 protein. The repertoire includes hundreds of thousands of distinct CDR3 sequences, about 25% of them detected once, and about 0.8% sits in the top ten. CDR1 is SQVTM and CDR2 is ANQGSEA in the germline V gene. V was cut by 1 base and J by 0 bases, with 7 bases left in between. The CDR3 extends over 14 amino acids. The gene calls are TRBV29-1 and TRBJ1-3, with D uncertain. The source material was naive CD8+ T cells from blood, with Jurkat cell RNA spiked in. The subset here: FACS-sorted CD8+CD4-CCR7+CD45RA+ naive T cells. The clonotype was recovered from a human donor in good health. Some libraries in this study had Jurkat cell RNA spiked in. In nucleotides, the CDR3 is TGCAGCGTTGAAGGGGGAGACTCTGGAAACACCATATATTTT. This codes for CSVEGGDSGNTIYF.